The 8 T cell receptor beta chains given below trace back to one sample, sequenced in a study of blood T cell repertoires in COVID-19 (dated by TCRdb to about 2020). Libraries were made using the immunoSEQ multiplex PCR assay. TCRdb mirrors the immuneACCESS table, restricted to in-frame sequences. Some clones are absent from its copies; in checked studies, under half trace to an unresolved V gene, and the reason for the others is unknown. The sample table records 400,000 to 500,000 clones; about 88% of these occur just once. The ten largest make up about 1.5% of the sample. The sample taken for sequencing was PBMCs or T cells enriched from blood (not recorded which). These receptors came from a woman under 30 who had been exposed to COVID-19.

With regard to this clone: The sample contains more than one DNA sequence encoding this CDR3. This sequence joins TRBV10-2 and TRBJ2-1; the match to TRBD2 covers 8 bases. CDR1 is WSHSY, CDR2 SAAADI, per germline. There are 14 residues in the CDR3. J was trimmed by 0 bases and V by 7 bases; bases with no gene match: 2. CDR3 nucleotide sequence: TGCGCCAGCATAAGCGGGAGCTCCTACAATGAGCAGTTCTTC. Amino acid sequence: CASISGSSYNEQFF.

This clone was seen just once. Other DNA sequences in this specimen translate into the identical CDR3. J is TRBJ2-7 and V is TRBV5-8; no clear D gene. The CDR3 contains 10 residues. V dropped 4 bases and J dropped 4 bases, with 3 bases sitting between them. Germline V gene data show CDR1 as SGHTS and CDR2 as YDEGEE. The CDR3 sequence: CASSRYEQYF. The CDR3 DNA follows: TGTGCCAGCAGCCGTTACGAGCAGTACTTC.

The chain combines TRBV9 with TRBJ2-2, with D tentatively TRBD1 (5 bases). Germline CDR1 is SGDLS and CDR2 is YYNGEE. The CDR3 length is 13 residues. The ends were cut back, 3 bases at V and 8 bases at J, with 11 bases in the middle. CDR3 in DNA: TGTGCCAGCAGCGCTCCAGGGTCAGGGGAGCTGTTTTTT. This gives the protein CASSAPGSGELFF.

The gene calls are TRBV4-1 and TRBJ1-2; D remains unclear. The CDR3 runs to 13 residues. Germline CDR1 reads MGHRA; CDR2 reads YSYEKL. V lost 0 bases and J 2 bases, leaving 4 bases between the germline ends. The CDR3 bases are TGCGCCAGCAGCCAAGATGGCAACTATGGCTACACCTTC. Its protein is CASSQDGNYGYTF.

The chain carries TRBV11-3 and TRBJ2-7, with 12 bases fitting TRBD1. Germline loops: CDR1 SGHNT, CDR2 YENEEA. The CDR3 consists of 14 residues. The junction had 3 bases not matched to a gene; V was cut back by 4 bases and J by 5 bases. For the CDR3, the DNA is TGTGCCAGCAGCTCCGGGACAGGGGGCAACGAGCAGTACTTC. It encodes CASSSGTGGNEQYF.

This chain links TRBV18 with TRBJ1-1; D gene ambiguous. Germline V gene sequence: CDR1 KGHSH, CDR2 LQKENI. V was trimmed by 3 bases and J by 1 base, leaving 12 bases between them. The CDR3 covers 15 residues. In nucleotides, the CDR3 is TGTGCCAGCTCACCCAGGAAACAGAAGAACACTGAAGCTTTCTTT. Its translation: CASSPRKQKNTEAFF.

The chain has TRBV6-5 and TRBJ2-5, with 12 positions matching TRBD2. Germline V gives CDR1 MNHEY, CDR2 SVGAGI. V lost 6 bases to trimming and J lost 3 bases; unmatched junction nucleotides: 5. The CDR3 is made up of 15 amino acids. This CDR3 is CASRWTSGAKETQYF. As DNA, the CDR3 is TGTGCCAGCAGGTGGACTAGCGGGGCCAAAGAGACCCAGTACTTC.

Concerning this clone: Other DNA sequences in the same sample also yield this CDR3. The chain carries TRBV5-1 and TRBJ2-3; D ambiguous. V lost 0 bases and J lost 2, with 7 bases in between. CDR1 is SGHRS and CDR2 is YFSETQ in the germline V gene. This CDR3 is 14 amino acids long. The CDR3 loop is CASSLGTATDTQYF. The CDR3 region has the DNA TGCGCCAGCAGCTTGGGAACAGCCACAGATACGCAGTATTTT.